The present entry profiles one TCR beta chain with its context. This entry belongs to a study of blood T cell repertoires in COVID-19. Study summary: COVID-19 samples, acute and convalescent, were from the United States, Italy and Spain. Sources were T cells, B-cell-depleted T cells, or PBMCs; the material itself was cDNA or gDNA.

The authors' processing: How many nucleated cells were present was estimated from reference gene primer amplification. Sequencing used immunoSEQ multiplex PCR; TCRdb keeps in-frame clones, though not all of them. The D gene and trimming were derived from the DNA, and the V and J assignments and clone size from that table. The table shows some 67,000 clones, with around nine tenths occurring only once. Sequenced input: peripheral blood. This clonotype was sampled from a woman older than 75 with acute or convalescent COVID-19.

This CDR3 is CASSQRTADTQYF. DNA for the CDR3: TGTGCCAGCAGCCAGCGGACAGCAGATACGCAGTATTTT. This chain links TRBV14 with TRBJ2-3; a weak D match, TRBD1 (6 bases). Germline V CDR1 and CDR2: SGHDN, FVKESK. The CDR3 runs to 13 residues. The V and J ends lost 3 bases and 4 bases respectively, with 8 bases between them.